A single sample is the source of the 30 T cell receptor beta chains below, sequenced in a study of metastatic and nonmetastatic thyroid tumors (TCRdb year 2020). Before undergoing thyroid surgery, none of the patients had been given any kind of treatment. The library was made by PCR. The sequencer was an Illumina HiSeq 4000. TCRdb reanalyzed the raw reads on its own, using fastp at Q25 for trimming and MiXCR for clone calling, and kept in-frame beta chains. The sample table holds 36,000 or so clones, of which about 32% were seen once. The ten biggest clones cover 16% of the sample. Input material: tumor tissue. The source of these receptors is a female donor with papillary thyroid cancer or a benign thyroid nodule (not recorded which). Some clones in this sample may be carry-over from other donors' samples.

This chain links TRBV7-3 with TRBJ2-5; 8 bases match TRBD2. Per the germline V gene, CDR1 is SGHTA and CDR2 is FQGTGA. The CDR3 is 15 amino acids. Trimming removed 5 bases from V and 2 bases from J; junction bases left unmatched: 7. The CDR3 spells CASSRAGAVQETQYF. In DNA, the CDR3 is TGTGCCAGCAGCCGAGCGGGAGCCGTGCAAGAGACCCAGTACTTC.

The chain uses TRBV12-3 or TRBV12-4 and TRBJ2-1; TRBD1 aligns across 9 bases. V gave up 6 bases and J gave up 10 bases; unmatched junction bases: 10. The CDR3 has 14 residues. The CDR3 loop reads CASRSTGGAGEQFF. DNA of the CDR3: TGTGCCAGCAGATCCACAGGGGGCGCTGGGGAGCAGTTCTTC.

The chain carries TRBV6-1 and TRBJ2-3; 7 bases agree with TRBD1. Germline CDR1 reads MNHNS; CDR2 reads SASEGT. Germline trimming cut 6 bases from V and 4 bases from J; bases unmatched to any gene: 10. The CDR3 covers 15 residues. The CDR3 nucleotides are TGTGCCAGCAGCAACAGGGGATCGGTCCCAGATACGCAGTATTTT. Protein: CASSNRGSVPDTQYF.

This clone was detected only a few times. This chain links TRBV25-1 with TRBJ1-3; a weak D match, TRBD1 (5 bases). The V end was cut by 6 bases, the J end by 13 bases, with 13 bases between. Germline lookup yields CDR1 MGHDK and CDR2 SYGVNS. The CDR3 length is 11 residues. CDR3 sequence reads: CASRYGGTIYF. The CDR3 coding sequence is TGTGCCAGCAGGTATGGGGGGACGATATATTTT.

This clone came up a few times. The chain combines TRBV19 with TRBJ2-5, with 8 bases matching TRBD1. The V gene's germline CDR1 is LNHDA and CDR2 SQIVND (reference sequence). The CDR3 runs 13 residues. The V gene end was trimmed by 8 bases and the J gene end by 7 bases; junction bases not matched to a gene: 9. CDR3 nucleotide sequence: TGTGCCAGTGGGACAGGCCGACGGGCGACCCAGTACTTC. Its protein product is CASGTGRRATQYF.

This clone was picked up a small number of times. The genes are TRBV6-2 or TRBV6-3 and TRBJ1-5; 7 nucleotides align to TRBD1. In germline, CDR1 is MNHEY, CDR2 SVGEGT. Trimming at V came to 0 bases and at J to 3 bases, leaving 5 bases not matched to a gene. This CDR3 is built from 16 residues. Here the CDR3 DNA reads TGTGCCAGCAGTTACTCCCTAACAGGGGCCAATCAGCCCCAGCATTTT. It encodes CASSYSLTGANQPQHF.

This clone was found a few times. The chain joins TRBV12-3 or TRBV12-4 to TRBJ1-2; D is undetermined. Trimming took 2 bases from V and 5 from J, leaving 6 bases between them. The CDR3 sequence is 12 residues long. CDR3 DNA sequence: TGTGCCAGCAGTTTAAAACAGTATGGCTACACCTTC. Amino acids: CASSLKQYGYTF.

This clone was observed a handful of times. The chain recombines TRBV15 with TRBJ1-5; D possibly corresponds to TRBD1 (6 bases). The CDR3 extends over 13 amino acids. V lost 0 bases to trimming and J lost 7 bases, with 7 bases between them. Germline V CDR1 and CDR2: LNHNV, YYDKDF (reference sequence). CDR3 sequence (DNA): TGTGCCACCAGCAGAGAAAGGGGGCAGCCCCAGCATTTT. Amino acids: CATSRERGQPQHF.

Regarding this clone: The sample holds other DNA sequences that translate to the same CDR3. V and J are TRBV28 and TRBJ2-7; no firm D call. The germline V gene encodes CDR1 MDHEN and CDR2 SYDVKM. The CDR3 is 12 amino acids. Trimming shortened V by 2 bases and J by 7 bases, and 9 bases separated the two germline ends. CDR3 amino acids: CASSLRRREQYF. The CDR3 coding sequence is TGTGCCAGCAGTTTACGGCGTAGGGAGCAGTACTTC.

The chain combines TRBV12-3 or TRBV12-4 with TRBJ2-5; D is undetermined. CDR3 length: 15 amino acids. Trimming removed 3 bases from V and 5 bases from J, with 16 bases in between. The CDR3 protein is CASSFRVEYVETQYF. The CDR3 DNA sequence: TGTGCCAGCAGTTTTCGAGTTGAGTATGTGGAGACCCAGTACTTC.

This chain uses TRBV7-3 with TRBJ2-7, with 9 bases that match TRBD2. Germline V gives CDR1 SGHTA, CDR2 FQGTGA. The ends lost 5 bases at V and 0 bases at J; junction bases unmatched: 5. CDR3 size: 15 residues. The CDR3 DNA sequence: TGTGCCAGCAGCCCCGATAGCGGGAGCTCCTACGAGCAGTACTTC. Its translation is CASSPDSGSSYEQYF.

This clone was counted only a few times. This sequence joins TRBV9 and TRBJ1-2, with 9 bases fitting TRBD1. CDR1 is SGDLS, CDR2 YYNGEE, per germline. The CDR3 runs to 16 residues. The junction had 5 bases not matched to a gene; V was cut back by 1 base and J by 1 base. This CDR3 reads CASSVNPDRGNYGYTF. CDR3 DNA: TGTGCCAGCAGCGTAAACCCGGACAGGGGTAACTATGGCTACACCTTC.

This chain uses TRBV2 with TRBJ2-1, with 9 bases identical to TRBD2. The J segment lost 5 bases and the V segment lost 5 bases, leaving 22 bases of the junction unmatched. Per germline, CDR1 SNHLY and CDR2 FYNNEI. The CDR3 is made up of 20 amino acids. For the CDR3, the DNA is TGTGCCAGCAGTAGGAGAGCTTGGCTAGCGGGGCAAGAGGGGAACAATGAGCAGTTCTTC. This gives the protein CASSRRAWLAGQEGNNEQFF.

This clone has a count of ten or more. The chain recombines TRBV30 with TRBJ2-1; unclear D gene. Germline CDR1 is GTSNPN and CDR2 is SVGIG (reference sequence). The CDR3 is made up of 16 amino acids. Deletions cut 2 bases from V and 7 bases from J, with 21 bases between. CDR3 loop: CAWSPWWLRRRNEQFF. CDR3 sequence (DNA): TGTGCCTGGAGTCCTTGGTGGCTCAGAAGAAGGAATGAGCAGTTCTTC.

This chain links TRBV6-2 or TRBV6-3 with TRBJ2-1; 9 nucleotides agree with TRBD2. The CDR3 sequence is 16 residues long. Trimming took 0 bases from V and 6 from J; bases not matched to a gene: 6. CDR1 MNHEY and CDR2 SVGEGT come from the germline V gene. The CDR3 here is CASSYSGAGGSNEQFF. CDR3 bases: TGTGCCAGCAGTTACTCTGGGGCGGGAGGGTCCAATGAGCAGTTCTTC.

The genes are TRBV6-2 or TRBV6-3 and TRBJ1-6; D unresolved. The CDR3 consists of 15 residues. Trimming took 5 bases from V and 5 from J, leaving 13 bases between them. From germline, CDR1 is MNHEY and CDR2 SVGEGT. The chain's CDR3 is CASSQPGRNNSPLHF. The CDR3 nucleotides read TGTGCCAGCAGTCAACCCGGACGGAATAATTCACCCCTCCACTTT.

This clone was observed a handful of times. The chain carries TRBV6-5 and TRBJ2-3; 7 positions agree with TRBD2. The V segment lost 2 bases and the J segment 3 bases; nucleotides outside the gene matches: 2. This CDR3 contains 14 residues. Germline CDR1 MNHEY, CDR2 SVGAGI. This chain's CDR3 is CASSYRGETDTQYF. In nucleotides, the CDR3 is TGTGCCAGCAGTTACCGGGGGGAAACAGATACGCAGTATTTT.

CDR3 coding DNA: TGTGCCAGCAGCTACGGACGGGATTATAATTCACCCCTCCACTTT. It is translated as CASSYGRDYNSPLHF. This rearrangement joins TRBV28 to TRBJ1-6, with D hard to call. The CDR3 extends over 15 amino acids. The germline V and J ends were trimmed by 6 bases and 4 bases, with 13 bases remaining between them. Germline values: CDR1 MDHEN, CDR2 SYDVKM.

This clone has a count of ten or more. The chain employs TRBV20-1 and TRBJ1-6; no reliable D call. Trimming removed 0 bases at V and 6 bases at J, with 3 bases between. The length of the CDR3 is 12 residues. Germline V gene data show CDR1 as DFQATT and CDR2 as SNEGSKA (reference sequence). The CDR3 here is CSARDGNSPLHF. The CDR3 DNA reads TGCAGTGCTAGAGATGGTAATTCACCCCTCCACTTT.

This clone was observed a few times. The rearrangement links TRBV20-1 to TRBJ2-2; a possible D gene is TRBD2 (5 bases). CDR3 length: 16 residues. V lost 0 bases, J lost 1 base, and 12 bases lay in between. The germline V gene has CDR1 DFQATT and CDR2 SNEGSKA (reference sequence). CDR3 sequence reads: CSARDKRGWNTGELFF. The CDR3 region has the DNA TGCAGTGCTAGAGATAAACGGGGATGGAACACCGGGGAGCTGTTTTTT.

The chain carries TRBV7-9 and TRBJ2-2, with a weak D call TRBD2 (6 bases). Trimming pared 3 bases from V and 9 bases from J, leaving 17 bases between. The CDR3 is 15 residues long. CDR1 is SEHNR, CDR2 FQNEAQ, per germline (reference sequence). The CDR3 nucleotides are TGTGCCAGCAGCTTTTGGGGGGAAGGTAACCGGGAGCTGTTTTTT. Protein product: CASSFWGEGNRELFF.

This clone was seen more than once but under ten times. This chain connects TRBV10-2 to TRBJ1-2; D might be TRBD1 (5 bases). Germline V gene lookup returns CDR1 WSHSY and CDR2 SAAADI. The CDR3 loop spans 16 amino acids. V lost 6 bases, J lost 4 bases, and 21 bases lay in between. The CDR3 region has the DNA TGCGCCAGCAGGATCTCCGGGGGAGGAGGGGCCTATGGCTACACCTTC. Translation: CASRISGGGGAYGYTF.

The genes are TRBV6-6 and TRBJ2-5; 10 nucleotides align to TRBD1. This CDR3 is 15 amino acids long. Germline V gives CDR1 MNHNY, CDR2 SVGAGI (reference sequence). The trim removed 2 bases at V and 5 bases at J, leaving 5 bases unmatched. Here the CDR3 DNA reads TGTGCCAGCAGTTACCCGGGACAGGGGTTGGAGACCCAGTACTTC. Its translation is CASSYPGQGLETQYF.

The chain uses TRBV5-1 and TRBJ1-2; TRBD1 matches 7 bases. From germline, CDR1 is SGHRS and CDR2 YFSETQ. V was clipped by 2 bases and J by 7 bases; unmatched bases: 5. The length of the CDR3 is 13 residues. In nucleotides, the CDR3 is TGCGCCAGCAGCTTACAGACAGGGAGTGGCTACACCTTC. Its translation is CASSLQTGSGYTF.

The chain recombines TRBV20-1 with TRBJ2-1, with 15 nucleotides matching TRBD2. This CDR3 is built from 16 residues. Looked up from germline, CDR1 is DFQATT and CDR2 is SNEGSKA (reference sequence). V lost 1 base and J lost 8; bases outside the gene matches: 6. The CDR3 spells CSARAAGLAGGHEQFF. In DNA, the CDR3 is TGCAGTGCTAGAGCAGCGGGACTAGCGGGAGGTCATGAGCAGTTCTTC.

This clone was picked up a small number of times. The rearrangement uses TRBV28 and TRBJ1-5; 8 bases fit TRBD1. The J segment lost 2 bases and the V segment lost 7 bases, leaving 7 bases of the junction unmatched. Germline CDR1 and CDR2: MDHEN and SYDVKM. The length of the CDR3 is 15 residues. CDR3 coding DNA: TGTGCCAGCATCGGACAGGGTAGTCGCAATCAGCCCCAGCATTTT. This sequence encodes CASIGQGSRNQPQHF.

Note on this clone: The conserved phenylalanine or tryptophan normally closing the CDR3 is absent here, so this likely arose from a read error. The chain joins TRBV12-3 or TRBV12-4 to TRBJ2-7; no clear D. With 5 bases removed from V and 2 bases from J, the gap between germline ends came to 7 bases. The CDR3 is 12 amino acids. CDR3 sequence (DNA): TGTGCCAGCAGTCCCTCGACCTACGAGCAGTACCTC. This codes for CASSPSTYEQYL.

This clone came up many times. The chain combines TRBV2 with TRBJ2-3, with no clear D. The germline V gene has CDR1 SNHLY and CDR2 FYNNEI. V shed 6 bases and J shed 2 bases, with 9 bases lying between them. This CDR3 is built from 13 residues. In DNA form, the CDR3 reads TGTGCCAGCAGCGAAACTACCACAGATACGCAGTATTTT. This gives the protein CASSETTTDTQYF.

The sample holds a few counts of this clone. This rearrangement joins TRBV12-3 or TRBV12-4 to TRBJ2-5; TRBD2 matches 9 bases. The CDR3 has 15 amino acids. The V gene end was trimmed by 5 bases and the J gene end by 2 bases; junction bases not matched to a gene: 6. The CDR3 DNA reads TGTGCCAGCAGTATTAGACTAGCGGAACAAGAGACCCAGTACTTC. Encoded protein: CASSIRLAEQETQYF.

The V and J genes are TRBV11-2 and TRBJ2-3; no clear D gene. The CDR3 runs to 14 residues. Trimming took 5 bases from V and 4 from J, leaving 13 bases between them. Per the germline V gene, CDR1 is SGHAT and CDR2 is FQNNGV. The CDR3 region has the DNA TGTGCCAGCAGCCAAGGACCCCCCGCAGATACGCAGTATTTT. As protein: CASSQGPPADTQYF.